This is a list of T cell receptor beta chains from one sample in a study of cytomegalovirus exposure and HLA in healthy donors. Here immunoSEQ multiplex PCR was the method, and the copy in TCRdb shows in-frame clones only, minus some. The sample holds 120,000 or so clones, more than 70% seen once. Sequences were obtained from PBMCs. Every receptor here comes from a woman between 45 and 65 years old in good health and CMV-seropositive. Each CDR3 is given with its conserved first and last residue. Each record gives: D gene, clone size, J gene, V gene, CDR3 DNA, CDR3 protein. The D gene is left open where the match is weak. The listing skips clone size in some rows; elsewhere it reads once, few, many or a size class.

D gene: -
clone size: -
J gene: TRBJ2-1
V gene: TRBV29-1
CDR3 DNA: TGCAGCGTTGCTCGTGGTAGGGGGGGCGGCAATGAGCAGTTCTTC
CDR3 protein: CSVARGRGGGNEQFF

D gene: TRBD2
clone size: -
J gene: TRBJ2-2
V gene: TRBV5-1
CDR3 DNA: TGCGCCAGCAGCTTACTAGCGGGAGGGCTCAGAGCCGGGGAGCTGTTTTTT
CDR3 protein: CASSLLAGGLRAGELFF

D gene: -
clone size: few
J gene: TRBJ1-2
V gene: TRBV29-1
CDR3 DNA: TGCAGCGTTGAAGGTTTAAGGGGCGGTAACTATGGCTACACCTTC
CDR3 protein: CSVEGLRGGNYGYTF

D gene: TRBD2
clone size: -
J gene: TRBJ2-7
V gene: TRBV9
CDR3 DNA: TGTGCCAGCAGCGTCCAAGCGGGAGGGCCACACGAGCAGTACTTC
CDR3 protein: CASSVQAGGPHEQYF

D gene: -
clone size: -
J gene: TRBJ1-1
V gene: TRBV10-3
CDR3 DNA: TGTGCCCATCGTGAGGGATCCACTGAAGCTTTCTTT
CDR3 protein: CAHREGSTEAFF

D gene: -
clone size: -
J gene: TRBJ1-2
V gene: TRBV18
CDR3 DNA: TGTGCCAGCTCCTCGCCCATAGACGGGTATGGCTACACCTTC
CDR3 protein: CASSSPIDGYGYTF

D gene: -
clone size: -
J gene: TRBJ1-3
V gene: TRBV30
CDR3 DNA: TGTGCCTGGAATACAGTTTCTGGAAACACCATATATTTT
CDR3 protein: CAWNTVSGNTIYF

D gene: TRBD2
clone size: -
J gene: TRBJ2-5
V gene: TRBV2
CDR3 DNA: TGTGCCAGCACGCGTAGTCTAGAAGGACTAGTATCGAGAGAGACCCAGTACTTC
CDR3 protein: CASTRSLEGLVSRETQYF

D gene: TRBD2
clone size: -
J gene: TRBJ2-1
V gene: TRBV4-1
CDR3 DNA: TGCGCCAGCAGCCTCCGGACTAGCCTTTCCCTCGGTAATGAGCAGTTCTTC
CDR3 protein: CASSLRTSLSLGNEQFF

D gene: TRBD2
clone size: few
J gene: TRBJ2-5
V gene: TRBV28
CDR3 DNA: TGTGCCAGCAGTTTGGGGGGGGTGGAGACCCAGTACTTC
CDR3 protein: CASSLGGVETQYF

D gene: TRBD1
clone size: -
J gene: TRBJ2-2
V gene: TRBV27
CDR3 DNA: TGTGCCAGCAGTTTATGGGCCAGGGGGCTCACCGGGGAGCTGTTTTTT
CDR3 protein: CASSLWARGLTGELFF

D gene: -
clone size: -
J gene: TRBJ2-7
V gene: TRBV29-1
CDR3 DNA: TGCAGCGTTGAAGAGGGGCGCGAGCAGTACTTC
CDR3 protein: CSVEEGREQYF

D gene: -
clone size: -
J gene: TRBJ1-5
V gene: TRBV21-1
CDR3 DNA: TGTGCCAGCAGCAATACTTCGGACAGGAATCAGCCCCAGCATTTT
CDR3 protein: CASSNTSDRNQPQHF

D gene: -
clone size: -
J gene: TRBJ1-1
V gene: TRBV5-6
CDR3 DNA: TGTGCCAGCAGCTTGGCGGGGGTACGAGGCACTGAAGCTTTCTTT
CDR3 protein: CASSLAGVRGTEAFF